A selection of T cell receptor beta chains follows, all from one sample in a study of cytomegalovirus exposure and HLA in healthy donors. Profiling relied on immunoSEQ multiplex PCR, and the TCRdb table lists in-frame clones only, not all of them. The data hold fewer than 350,000 clones, with about 90% observed a single time. Sequencing used PBMCs. The receptors derive from a woman between 18 and 29 years old in good health and CMV-seronegative. Both conserved end residues are part of each CDR3.

V gene	J gene	CDR3 protein
TRBV9	TRBJ2-3	CASAPRQGTDTQYF
TRBV9	TRBJ2-5	CASSVAASGAQETQYF
TRBV2	TRBJ2-1	CASIPGLAGVNEQFF
TRBV6-5	TRBJ1-2	CATGGQAFYGYTF
TRBV6-1	TRBJ2-7	CASSGTGLSYEQYF
TRBV7-9	TRBJ2-7	CASSLSEGLYEQYF
TRBV5-8	TRBJ2-7	CASSLARERVYF
TRBV4-1	TRBJ1-1	CASSQVHGLTEAFF
TRBV6-6	TRBJ2-3	CASIRSGGGAVDTQYF
TRBV2	TRBJ1-6	CASSGQGNNNSPLHF
TRBV7-3	TRBJ2-2	CASSASGGSTGELFF
TRBV6-4	TRBJ2-3	CASSGGGATDTQYF
TRBV5-1	TRBJ1-1	CASSLQGYTEAFF
TRBV5-1	TRBJ2-2	CASSASGGAAGELFF
TRBV9	TRBJ2-3	CASSSGGSTDTQYF
TRBV7-3	TRBJ2-1	CASSLFAGLAGETSYNEQFF
TRBV4-1	TRBJ1-2	CASSQAGSNYGYTF
TRBV11-2	-	CASTPVTAYEQYF
TRBV7-9	TRBJ1-2	CSSSLAQGESYGYTF
TRBV30	TRBJ1-3	CAWISGSGNTIYF
TRBV5-1	TRBJ2-7	CASSTGQNQQYF
TRBV7-9	TRBJ2-3	CASTPRGQNTDTQYF
TRBV7-6	TRBJ1-6	CASSLNVGGAYNSPLHF
TRBV4-2	TRBJ1-2	CASSQEGTVPYGYTF
TRBV2	TRBJ1-6	CASSGWDLDNSPLHF
TRBV11-2	TRBJ2-7	CASSRSIGTGDLDHYEQYF
TRBV5-1	TRBJ1-3	CASSLSGNTIYF
TRBV6-5	TRBJ2-7	CASGSAGGGSYEQYF
TRBV2	TRBJ1-4	CASTGTGGYSEKLFF
TRBV7-2	TRBJ2-2	CARSGGVYTGELFF
TRBV5-6	TRBJ2-1	CASSLATSGGAGQFF
TRBV7-8	TRBJ1-3	CASSPAGLSGNTIYF
TRBV5-6	TRBJ1-6	CASSLTGSYNSPLHF
TRBV2	TRBJ1-2	CASSEALPGQGNYGYTF
TRBV6-5	TRBJ2-1	CASSYSMLQEQFF
TRBV7-8	TRBJ2-3	CASSFVSSGGGQDTQYF
TRBV6-5	TRBJ1-3	CASSRDFISGNTIYF
TRBV12-5	TRBJ1-5	CASGFLGLGNQPQHF
TRBV6-5	TRBJ1-1	CASSYRGGMNTEAFF
TRBV9	TRBJ2-4	CASSPPNRGRLGDIQYF
TRBV27	TRBJ2-7	CASSFSRVLYF
TRBV4-1	TRBJ2-3	CASSRPDIGTDTQYF
TRBV7-9	TRBJ2-6	CASSFFSGANVLTF
TRBV19	TRBJ2-3	CASRGWDSYTDTQYF
TRBV7-8	TRBJ1-1	CASGQPNTEAFF
TRBV5-3	TRBJ2-3	CARSLSRTNRTDTQYF
TRBV15	TRBJ1-4	CATSLGAEKLFF
TRBV5-4	TRBJ2-1	CASSRAAGGVSHNEQFF
TRBV6-5	TRBJ1-1	CASSRTGRTEAFF
TRBV6-1	TRBJ2-1	CASSERRLAGGFSSYNEQFF
TRBV5-1	TRBJ2-3	CASSEGGTTDTQYF
TRBV6-5	TRBJ2-3	CASTRGDTQYF
TRBV25-1	TRBJ2-2	CASSETGRGNTGELFF